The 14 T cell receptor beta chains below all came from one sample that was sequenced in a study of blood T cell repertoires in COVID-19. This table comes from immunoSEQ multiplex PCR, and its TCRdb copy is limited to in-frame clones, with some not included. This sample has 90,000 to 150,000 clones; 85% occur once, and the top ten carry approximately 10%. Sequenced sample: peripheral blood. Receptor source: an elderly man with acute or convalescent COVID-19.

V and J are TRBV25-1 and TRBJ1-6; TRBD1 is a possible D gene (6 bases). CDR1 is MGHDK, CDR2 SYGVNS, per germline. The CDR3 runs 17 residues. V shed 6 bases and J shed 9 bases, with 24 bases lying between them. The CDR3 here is CASSGGGAQGISSPLHF. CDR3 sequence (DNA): TGTGCCAGCAGCGGTGGGGGCGCACAGGGAATAAGTTCACCCCTCCACTTT.

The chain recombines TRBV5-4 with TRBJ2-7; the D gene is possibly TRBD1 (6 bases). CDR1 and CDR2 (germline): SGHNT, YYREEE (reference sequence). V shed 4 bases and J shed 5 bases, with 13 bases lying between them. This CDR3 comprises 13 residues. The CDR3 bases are TGTGCCAGCAGCACAAAAAAGGGGGACGAGCAGTACTTC. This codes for CASSTKKGDEQYF.

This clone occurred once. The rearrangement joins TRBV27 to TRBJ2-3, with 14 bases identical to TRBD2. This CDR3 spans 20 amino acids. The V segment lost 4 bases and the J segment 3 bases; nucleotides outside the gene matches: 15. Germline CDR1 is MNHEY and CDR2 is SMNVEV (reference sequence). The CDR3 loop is CASSSRLAGGLLAGTDTQYF. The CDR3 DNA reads TGTGCCAGCAGTTCCCGACTAGCGGGGGGGCTTCTAGCTGGTACAGATACGCAGTATTTT.

This CDR3 is CASSYSGQGKNEQFF. For the CDR3, the DNA is TGTGCCAGCAGTTACTCAGGACAGGGAAAGAATGAGCAGTTCTTC. The chain carries TRBV6-5 and TRBJ2-1, with 8 bases lining up with TRBD1. V was clipped by 0 bases and J by 7 bases; unmatched bases: 5. Germline V gives CDR1 MNHEY, CDR2 SVGAGI. The CDR3 length is 15 residues.

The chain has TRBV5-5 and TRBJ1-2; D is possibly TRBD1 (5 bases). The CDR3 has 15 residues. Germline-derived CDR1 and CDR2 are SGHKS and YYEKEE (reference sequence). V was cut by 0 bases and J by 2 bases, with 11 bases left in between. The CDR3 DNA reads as TGTGCCAGCAGCTTGGGGGGCGCGGGGAACTATGGCTACACCTTC. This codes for CASSLGGAGNYGYTF.

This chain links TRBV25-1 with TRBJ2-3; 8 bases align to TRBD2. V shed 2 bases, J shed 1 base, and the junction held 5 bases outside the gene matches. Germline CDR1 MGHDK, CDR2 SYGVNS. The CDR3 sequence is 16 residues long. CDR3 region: CASSETPAGGTDTQYF. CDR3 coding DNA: TGTGCCAGCAGTGAAACCCCAGCGGGAGGCACAGATACGCAGTATTTT.

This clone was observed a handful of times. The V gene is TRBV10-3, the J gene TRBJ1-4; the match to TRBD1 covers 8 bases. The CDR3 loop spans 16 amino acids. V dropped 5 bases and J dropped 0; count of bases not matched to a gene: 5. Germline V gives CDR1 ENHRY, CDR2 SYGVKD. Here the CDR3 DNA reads TGTGCCATCAGTTCAGGGGGCGAAACAACTAATGAAAAACTGTTTTTT. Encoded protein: CAISSGGETTNEKLFF.

Written as DNA, the CDR3 is TGTGCCAGCAGTTACGGGGCTAGCGGGAGCCACGAGCAGTACTTC. Protein sequence: CASSYGASGSHEQYF. The chain couples TRBV6-6 to TRBJ2-7; TRBD2 agrees at 10 bases. V lost 2 bases and J lost 5; bases outside the gene matches: 6. Germline assignment: CDR1 MNHNY and CDR2 SVGAGI (reference sequence). The CDR3 length is 15 residues.

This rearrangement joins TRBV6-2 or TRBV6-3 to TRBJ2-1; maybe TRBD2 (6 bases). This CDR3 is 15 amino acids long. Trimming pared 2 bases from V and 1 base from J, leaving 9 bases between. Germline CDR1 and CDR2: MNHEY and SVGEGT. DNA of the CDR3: TGTGCCAGCAGTTACGGGACTGTGTCCTACAATGAGCAGTTCTTC. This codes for CASSYGTVSYNEQFF.

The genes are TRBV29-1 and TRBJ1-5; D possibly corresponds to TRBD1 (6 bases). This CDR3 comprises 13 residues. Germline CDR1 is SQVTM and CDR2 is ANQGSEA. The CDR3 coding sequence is TGCAGTGCCCGGGACAATATTAATCAGCCCCAGCATTTT. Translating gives CSARDNINQPQHF.

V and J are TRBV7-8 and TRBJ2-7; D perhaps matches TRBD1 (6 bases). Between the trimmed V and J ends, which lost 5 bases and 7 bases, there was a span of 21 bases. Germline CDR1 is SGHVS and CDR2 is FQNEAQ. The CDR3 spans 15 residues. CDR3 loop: CASSARDTPSREQYF. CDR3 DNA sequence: TGTGCCAGCAGCGCTCGGGACACCCCCTCTCGGGAGCAGTACTTC.

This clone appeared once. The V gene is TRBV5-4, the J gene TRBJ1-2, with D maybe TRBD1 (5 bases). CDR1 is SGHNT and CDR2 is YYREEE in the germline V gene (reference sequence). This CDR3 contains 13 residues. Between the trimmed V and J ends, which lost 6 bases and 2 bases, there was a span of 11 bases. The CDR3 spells CASTTPGNYGYTF. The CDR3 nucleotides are TGTGCCAGCACCACCCCAGGGAACTATGGCTACACCTTC.

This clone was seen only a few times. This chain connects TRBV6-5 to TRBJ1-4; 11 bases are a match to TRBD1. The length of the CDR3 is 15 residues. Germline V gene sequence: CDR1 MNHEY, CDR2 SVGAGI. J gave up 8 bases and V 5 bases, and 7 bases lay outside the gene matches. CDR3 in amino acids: CASSTGTGGGEKLFF. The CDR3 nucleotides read TGTGCCAGCAGTACCGGGACAGGGGGTGGCGAAAAACTGTTTTTT.

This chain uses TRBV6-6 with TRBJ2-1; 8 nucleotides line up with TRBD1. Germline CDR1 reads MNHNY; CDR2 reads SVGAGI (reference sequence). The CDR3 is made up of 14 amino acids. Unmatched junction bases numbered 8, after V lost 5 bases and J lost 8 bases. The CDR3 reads CASSRTGSIDEQFF. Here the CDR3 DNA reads TGTGCCAGCAGTCGGACAGGGAGTATCGATGAGCAGTTCTTC.